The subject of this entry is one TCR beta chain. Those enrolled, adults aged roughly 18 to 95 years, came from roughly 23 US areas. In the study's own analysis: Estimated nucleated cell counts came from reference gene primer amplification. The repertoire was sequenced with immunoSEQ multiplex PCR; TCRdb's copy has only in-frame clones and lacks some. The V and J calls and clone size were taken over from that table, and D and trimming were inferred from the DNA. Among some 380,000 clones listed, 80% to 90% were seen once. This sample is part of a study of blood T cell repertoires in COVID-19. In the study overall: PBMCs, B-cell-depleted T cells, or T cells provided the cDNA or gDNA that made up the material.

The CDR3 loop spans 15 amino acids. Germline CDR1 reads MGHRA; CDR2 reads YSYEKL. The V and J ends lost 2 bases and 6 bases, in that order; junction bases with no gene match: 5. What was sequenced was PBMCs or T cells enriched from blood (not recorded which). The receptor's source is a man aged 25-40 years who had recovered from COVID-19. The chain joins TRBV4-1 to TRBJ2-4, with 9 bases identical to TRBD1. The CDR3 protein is CASSQTQGAANIQYF. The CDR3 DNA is TGCGCCAGCAGCCAAACACAGGGGGCTGCAAACATTCAGTACTTC.